This TCR beta chain was recorded in a study of T cell changes during pregnancy in multiple sclerosis (dated by TCRdb to the late 2010s). Looking at the study overall: In women with multiple sclerosis, the researchers looked at how the T cell repertoire shifted as pregnancy progressed.

In this sample, this clone turned up a few times. Its antigen remains undetermined. No quality values exist for individual bases; no much larger clone is one base distant. Its CDR3 holds 12 amino acids, cysteine through phenylalanine. CDR3 DNA only is kept here, 36 bases in frame from base 1. Here V drops 7 bases and J drops 4 bases, and the junction holds 3 bases not matched to any gene. Looking up the germline V gene yields CDR1 ENHRY and CDR2 SYGVKD. Library construction relied on the immunoSEQ multiplex PCR assay. TCRdb obtained this table from immuneACCESS and retained in-frame rearrangements with V and J assigned. These tables miss some clones; where compared with another copy, unresolved V genes account for less than half of the shortfall, and the remainder is unexplained. Here the sample has just under 65,000 clones; 91% occur a single time. The ten largest clones capture 2% to 2.5% of the sample.

The sample consisted of peripheral blood, taken in the third trimester of pregnancy. This TCR was recovered from a female donor in good health, enrolled as a control in a pregnancy study. This receptor chain uses TRBV10-3 and TRBJ1-2, with 7 central nucleotides matching TRBD1. The CDR3 protein: CAITDRAYGYTF. The bases are TGTGCCATCACCGACAGGGCCTATGGCTACACCTTC.